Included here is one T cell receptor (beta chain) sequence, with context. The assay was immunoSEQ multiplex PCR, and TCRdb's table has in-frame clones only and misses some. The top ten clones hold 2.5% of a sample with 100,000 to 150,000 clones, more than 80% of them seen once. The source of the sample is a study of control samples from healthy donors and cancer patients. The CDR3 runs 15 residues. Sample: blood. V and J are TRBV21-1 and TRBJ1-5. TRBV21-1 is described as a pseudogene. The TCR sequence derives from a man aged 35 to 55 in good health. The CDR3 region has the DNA TGTGCCAGCAGCAAAAGAGTAGGCGGAGAACAGCCCCAGCATTTT. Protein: CASSKRVGGEQPQHF.